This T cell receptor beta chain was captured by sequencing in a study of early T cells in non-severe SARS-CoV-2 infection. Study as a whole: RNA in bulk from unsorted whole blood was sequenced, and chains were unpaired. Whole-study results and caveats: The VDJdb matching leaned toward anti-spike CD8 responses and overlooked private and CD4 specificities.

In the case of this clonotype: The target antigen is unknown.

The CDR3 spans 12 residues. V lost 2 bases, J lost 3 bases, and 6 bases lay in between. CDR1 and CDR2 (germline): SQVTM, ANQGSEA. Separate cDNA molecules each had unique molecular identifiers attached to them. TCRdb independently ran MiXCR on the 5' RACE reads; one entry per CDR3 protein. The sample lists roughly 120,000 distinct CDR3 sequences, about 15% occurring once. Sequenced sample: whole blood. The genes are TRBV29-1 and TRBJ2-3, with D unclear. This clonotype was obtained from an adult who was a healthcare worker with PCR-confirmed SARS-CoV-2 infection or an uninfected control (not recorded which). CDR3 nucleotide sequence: TGCAGCGTTGAACCCCTTACAGATACGCAGTATTTT. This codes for CSVEPLTDTQYF.